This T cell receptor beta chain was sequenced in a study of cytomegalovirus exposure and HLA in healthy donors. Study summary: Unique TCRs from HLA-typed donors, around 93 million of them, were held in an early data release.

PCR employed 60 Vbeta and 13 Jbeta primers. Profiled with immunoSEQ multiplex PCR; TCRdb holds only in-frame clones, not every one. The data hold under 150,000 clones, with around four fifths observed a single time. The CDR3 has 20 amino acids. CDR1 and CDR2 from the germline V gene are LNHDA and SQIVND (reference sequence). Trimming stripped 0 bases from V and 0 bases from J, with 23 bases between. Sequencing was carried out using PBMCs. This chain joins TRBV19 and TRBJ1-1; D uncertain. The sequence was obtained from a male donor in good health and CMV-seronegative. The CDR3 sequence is CASSIEFFGSVGLLNTEAFF. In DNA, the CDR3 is TGTGCCAGTAGTATAGAATTTTTCGGTTCTGTTGGTTTATTGAACACTGAAGCTTTCTTT. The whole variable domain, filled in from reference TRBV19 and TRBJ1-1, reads DGGITQSPKYLFRKEGQNVTLSCEQNLNHDAMYWYRQDPGQGLRLIYYSQIVNDFQKGDIAEGYSVSREKKESFPLTVTSAQKNPTAFYLCASSIEFFGSVGLLNTEAFFGQGTRLTVV.